What follows are 30 T cell receptor beta chains derived from one specimen sequenced in a study of graft-versus-host responses after intestinal transplantation. Measured with immunoSEQ multiplex PCR; TCRdb has only the in-frame clones, and not every one. The table has approximately 77,000 clones, 92% seen once. Here the sequenced sample was PBMCs, taken 98 days after intestinal transplantation. The origin of the receptors is a human patient who received an intestinal transplant, so some T cells may come from the graft donor.

The chain is built from TRBV6-1 and TRBJ1-1; D is possibly TRBD1 (5 bases). Germline CDR1 MNHNS, CDR2 SASEGT. Trimming took 7 bases from V and 4 from J, leaving 16 bases between them. The CDR3 runs to 14 residues. The CDR3 loop is CASTQAGEGTEAFF. Written as DNA, the CDR3 is TGTGCCAGCACCCAAGCGGGGGAGGGCACTGAAGCTTTCTTT.

This chain joins TRBV12-5 and TRBJ2-2, with 8 bases identical to TRBD1. With V trimmed by 0 bases and J by 2 bases, 5 bases remained unmatched. In germline, CDR1 is LGHNT, CDR2 FRNRAP. The CDR3 is 17 residues long. CDR3 sequence reads: CASGLVLGQGNTGELFF. CDR3 coding DNA: TGTGCTAGTGGTTTGGTACTTGGACAGGGAAACACCGGGGAGCTGTTTTTT.

V is TRBV4-2 and J is TRBJ2-7; D not resolved. V was cut by 1 base and J by 1 base, with 5 bases left in between. CDR1 and CDR2 (germline): LGHNA, YNFKEQ. The CDR3 has 13 amino acids. For the CDR3, the DNA is TGTGCCAGCAGCCAAGGCATATCCTACGAGCAGTACTTC. Translated: CASSQGISYEQYF.

The V and J genes are TRBV6-5 and TRBJ2-7, with 16 bases fitting TRBD2. V was clipped by 6 bases and J by 6 bases; unmatched bases: 2. Germline V gene data show CDR1 as MNHEY and CDR2 as SVGAGI. The CDR3 runs 14 residues. The CDR3 DNA is TGTGCCAGCAGGGGACTAGCGGGAGGGGTCGAGCAGTACTTC. Protein product: CASRGLAGGVEQYF.

The CDR3 reads CASSLTRGTPYEQYF. The DNA of the CDR3 is TGTGCCAGCAGTTTAACCAGGGGGACTCCCTACGAGCAGTACTTC. The chain links TRBV28 to TRBJ2-7; the D gene is possibly TRBD1 (7 bases). The length of the CDR3 is 15 residues. Germline V gene lookup returns CDR1 MDHEN and CDR2 SYDVKM. V was shortened by 2 bases and J by 2 bases, with 13 bases between the two germline ends. Combining the CDR3 with reference TRBV28 and TRBJ2-7 gives the whole variable domain DVKVTQSSRYLVKRTGEKVFLECVQDMDHENMFWYRQDPGLGLRLIYFSYDVKMKEKGDIPEGYSVSREKKERFSLILESASTNQTSMYLCASSLTRGTPYEQYFGPGTRLTVT.

J is TRBJ1-1 and V is TRBV5-5; D might be TRBD1 (5 bases). The germline V gene has CDR1 SGHKS and CDR2 YYEKEE (reference sequence). The ends were cut back, 2 bases at V and 0 bases at J, with 8 bases in the middle. The CDR3 is 14 residues long. The CDR3 region is CASSFRTLNTEAFF. The CDR3 region has the DNA TGTGCCAGCAGCTTTAGGACACTGAACACTGAAGCTTTCTTT.

The chain combines TRBV2 with TRBJ1-6, with 7 positions matching TRBD1. The CDR3 runs to 15 residues. Germline-derived CDR1 and CDR2 are SNHLY and FYNNEI. Unmatched junction bases numbered 8, after V lost 6 bases and J lost 6 bases. The CDR3 region has the DNA TGTGCCAGCAGGTTGCCGGGACAGAGTAATTCACCCCTCCACTTT. The encoded protein is CASRLPGQSNSPLHF.

The chain's CDR3 is CASSQGGAGTDTQYF. CDR3 bases: TGTGCCAGCAGCCAAGGGGGGGCCGGCACAGATACGCAGTATTTT. The gene calls are TRBV11-3 and TRBJ2-3; TRBD2 might be the D (7 bases). The CDR3 loop spans 15 amino acids. Germline CDR1 is SGHNT and CDR2 is YENEEA. Trimming stripped 5 bases from V and 1 base from J, with 13 bases between.

The chain links TRBV5-8 to TRBJ2-7, with 11 bases identical to TRBD2. This CDR3 region has 15 residues. The V and J ends lost 3 bases and 2 bases, in that order; junction bases with no gene match: 4. Germline CDR1 reads SGHTS; CDR2 reads YDEGEE. Here the CDR3 DNA reads TGTGCCAGCAGCTCGGAGACTAGCGGGGCCTACGAGCAGTACTTC. The encoded protein is CASSSETSGAYEQYF.

The chain combines TRBV10-1 with TRBJ2-2, with unresolved D. The V gene's germline CDR1 is WNHNN and CDR2 SYGVQD (reference sequence). The CDR3 consists of 17 residues. The germline V and J ends were trimmed by 3 bases and 4 bases, with 18 bases remaining between them. The CDR3 reads CASSDRVGPVTTGELFF. The DNA of the CDR3 is TGCGCCAGCAGTGACCGAGTCGGCCCCGTAACCACCGGGGAGCTGTTTTTT.

This sequence joins TRBV6-1 and TRBJ2-1, with TRBD2 as a possible D gene (6 bases). This CDR3 contains 15 residues. Germline values: CDR1 MNHNS, CDR2 SASEGT. The germline V and J ends were trimmed by 4 bases and 1 base, with 11 bases remaining between them. The CDR3 spells CASSGTTWSYNEQFF. CDR3 coding DNA: TGTGCCAGCAGTGGGACTACCTGGTCCTACAATGAGCAGTTCTTC.

The chain has TRBV11-2 and TRBJ2-7, with D hard to call. The V and J ends lost 3 bases and 2 bases respectively, with 14 bases between them. Germline-derived CDR1 and CDR2 are SGHAT and FQNNGV. The CDR3 extends over 15 amino acids. The DNA for the CDR3 is TGTGCCAGCAGCTTTCTCAAGCTACAGCCCTACGAGCAGTACTTC. Protein sequence: CASSFLKLQPYEQYF.

This chain connects TRBV9 to TRBJ1-4; TRBD1 matches 8 bases. V lost 4 bases and J lost 8; bases outside the gene matches: 13. Germline CDR1 reads SGDLS; CDR2 reads YYNGEE. This CDR3 has 16 residues. The CDR3 sequence is CASSSPTGATREKLFF. DNA for the CDR3: TGTGCCAGCAGCTCACCGACAGGGGCCACTCGGGAAAAACTGTTTTTT.

The chain joins TRBV7-9 to TRBJ1-2; D is unclear. The CDR3 is 15 amino acids. Per germline, CDR1 SEHNR and CDR2 FQNEAQ (reference sequence). Trimming removed 5 bases from V and 4 bases from J, with 17 bases in between. The CDR3 spells CASSPRLLGGYGYTF. Written as DNA, the CDR3 is TGTGCCAGCAGCCCCCGTCTCCTTGGAGGCTATGGCTACACCTTC.

The chain joins TRBV13 to TRBJ1-1; no firm D call. This CDR3 has 13 amino acids. V was shortened by 3 bases and J by 1 base, with 6 bases between the two germline ends. From germline, CDR1 is PRHDT and CDR2 FYEKMQ (reference sequence). The CDR3 sequence is CASSFSKNTEAFF. The CDR3 DNA sequence: TGTGCCAGCAGCTTCTCGAAGAACACTGAAGCTTTCTTT.

The chain is built from TRBV11-3 and TRBJ2-2, with 7 positions matching TRBD2. The junction had 9 bases not matched to a gene; V was cut back by 2 bases and J by 3 bases. Germline loops: CDR1 SGHNT, CDR2 YENEEA. The CDR3 contains 17 residues. This CDR3 reads CASSLSGLGGDTGELFF. In DNA, the CDR3 is TGTGCCAGCAGCTTATCCGGACTAGGAGGTGACACCGGGGAGCTGTTTTTT. The full variable domain, with the rest looked up from reference TRBV11-3 and TRBJ2-2, is EAGVVQSPRYKIIEKKQPVAFWCNPISGHNTLYWYLQNLGQGPELLIRYENEEAVDDSQLPKDRFSAERLKGVDSTLKIQPAELGDSAVYLCASSLSGLGGDTGELFFGEGSRLTVL.

This chain uses TRBV6-1 with TRBJ1-2; 9 bases match TRBD1. This CDR3 has 17 residues. V lost 1 base to trimming and J lost 7 bases; unmatched junction nucleotides: 13. Germline V gene sequence: CDR1 MNHNS, CDR2 SASEGT. The CDR3 DNA follows: TGTGCCAGCAGTGAAGTCCTTAACACAGGGGGCTCCTCTGGCTACACCTTC. Its translation: CASSEVLNTGGSSGYTF.

This rearrangement joins TRBV7-2 to TRBJ2-2; D is uncertain. The V and J ends lost 3 bases and 6 bases respectively, with 11 bases between them. CDR1 and CDR2 (germline): SGHTA, FQGNSA. There are 14 residues in the CDR3. Written as DNA, the CDR3 is TGTGCCAGCAGCTTGATAAGTGGAGCCGGGGAGCTGTTTTTT. Translating it yields CASSLISGAGELFF.

The chain combines TRBV6-5 with TRBJ1-6, with D hard to call. The CDR3 is 15 amino acids. Between the trimmed V and J ends, which lost 5 bases and 6 bases, there was a span of 14 bases. From germline, CDR1 is MNHEY and CDR2 SVGAGI. The CDR3 protein is CASSPPRHTNSPLHF. CDR3 bases: TGTGCCAGCAGTCCTCCTCGGCACACTAATTCACCCCTCCACTTT.

V and J are TRBV4-2 and TRBJ1-2; TRBD1 agrees at 7 bases. J was trimmed by 4 bases and V by 1 base; bases with no gene match: 9. The CDR3 has 16 amino acids. Germline V gene sequence: CDR1 LGHNA, CDR2 YNFKEQ. The DNA for the CDR3 is TGTGCCAGCAGCCAAGTACCCCCCGGGACAGCCTATGGCTACACCTTC. Amino acids: CASSQVPPGTAYGYTF.

The chain employs TRBV7-3 and TRBJ1-1; D uncertain. The CDR3 loop spans 15 amino acids. Trimming pared 2 bases from V and 1 base from J, leaving 11 bases between. Per germline, CDR1 SGHTA and CDR2 FQGTGA. In DNA form, the CDR3 reads TGTGCCAGCAGCTTAGACCCAGGATGGAACACTGAAGCTTTCTTT. It yields the protein CASSLDPGWNTEAFF.

This clone has only one observation. The CDR3, as DNA: TGTGCCAGCAGCTTGGTTCGGGGACTACACACAGATACGCAGTATTTT. It translates to CASSLVRGLHTDTQYF. This chain links TRBV5-6 with TRBJ2-3; 7 bases line up with TRBD2. The ends lost 0 bases at V and 2 bases at J; junction bases unmatched: 6. From germline, CDR1 is SGHDT and CDR2 YYEEEE. The CDR3 is 16 residues long.

The chain carries TRBV9 and TRBJ2-1, with D perhaps TRBD2 (6 bases). The germline CDR1 and CDR2 sequences are SGDLS and YYNGEE. This CDR3 comprises 15 residues. Trimming removed 3 bases from V and 7 bases from J, with 17 bases in between. The CDR3 DNA follows: TGTGCCAGCAGCGCGATAGCGGATCCCTGGAATGAGCAGTTCTTC. It is translated as CASSAIADPWNEQFF.

J is TRBJ1-2 and V is TRBV11-2; D gene ambiguous. CDR3 length: 13 residues. Trimming stripped 2 bases from V and 8 bases from J, with 12 bases between. Germline V gene lookup returns CDR1 SGHAT and CDR2 FQNNGV. The CDR3, as DNA: TGTGCCAGCAGCTTAATGGCAGCTCGAGGCTACACCTTC. Its translation: CASSLMAARGYTF.

The CDR3 loop is CASSSDRVHEKLFF. CDR3 in DNA: TGTGCCAGCAGCTCCGACAGGGTCCATGAAAAACTGTTTTTT. The V call is TRBV7-2, the J call TRBJ1-4; 7 nucleotides line up with TRBD1. Germline CDR1 SGHTA, CDR2 FQGNSA. With V trimmed by 4 bases and J by 6 bases, 5 bases remained unmatched. The CDR3 sequence is 14 residues long.

V gene TRBV7-6 combines with J gene TRBJ2-5; either TRBD1 or TRBD2 may supply D (7 bases each). Germline V gene sequence: CDR1 SGHVS, CDR2 FNYEAQ. V lost 2 bases and J 5 bases, leaving 15 bases between the germline ends. CDR3 size: 15 residues. CDR3 nucleotides: TGTGCCAGCAGCTTATCAGGGGGGGGTGGCGAGACCCAGTACTTC. The encoded protein is CASSLSGGGGETQYF.

The chain links TRBV4-1 to TRBJ2-1; D is unresolved. V was shortened by 0 bases and J by 3 bases, with 6 bases between the two germline ends. Germline V gene sequence: CDR1 MGHRA, CDR2 YSYEKL. CDR3 length: 14 residues. The CDR3 DNA is TGCGCCAGCAGCCAAGAAGGGAACTACAATGAGCAGTTCTTC. Residues: CASSQEGNYNEQFF.

The rearrangement links TRBV2 to TRBJ2-7, with 9 bases aligning to TRBD2. Germline V gene lookup returns CDR1 SNHLY and CDR2 FYNNEI. The CDR3 has 15 residues. The junction had 8 bases not matched to a gene; V was cut back by 7 bases and J by 1 base. CDR3 loop: CASIAGSGGSYEQYF. DNA of the CDR3: TGTGCCAGCATCGCCGGTAGCGGGGGATCCTACGAGCAGTACTTC.

The V gene is TRBV5-4, the J gene TRBJ2-7; maybe TRBD1 (6 bases). Germline CDR1 and CDR2: SGHNT and YYREEE (reference sequence). The CDR3 is 18 amino acids. Trimming removed 4 bases at V and 0 bases at J, with 23 bases between. CDR3 residues: CASSQDVGLEGVSYEQYF. The CDR3 DNA sequence: TGTGCCAGCAGCCAAGATGTGGGGTTAGAGGGGGTCTCCTACGAGCAGTACTTC.

The genes are TRBV4-1 and TRBJ2-4; D not resolved. V lost 1 base, J lost 7 bases, and 2 bases lay in between. The CDR3 consists of 11 residues. Germline V gene lookup returns CDR1 MGHRA and CDR2 YSYEKL. The CDR3: CASSQGNIQYF. The CDR3 region has the DNA TGCGCCAGCAGCCAAGGGAACATTCAGTACTTC.